One sample yielded the 5 T cell receptor beta chains listed below, sequenced in a study of T cells in localized non-small cell lung cancer. The table came from immunoSEQ multiplex PCR; TCRdb's copy has only in-frame clones and leaves some out. Among nearly 25,000 clones listed, 92% were seen once. Sequenced material: peripheral blood, taken before any cancer treatment. All receptors come from a man aged 40 to 75 with stage III squamous cell lung carcinoma.

The chain carries TRBV6-1 and TRBJ1-2; TRBD1 agrees at 11 bases. J gave up 8 bases and V 4 bases, and 9 bases lay outside the gene matches. CDR1 is MNHNS, CDR2 SASEGT, per germline. The length of the CDR3 is 15 residues. CDR3: CASSGSGQGELGYTF. CDR3 in DNA: TGTGCCAGCAGTGGATCGGGACAGGGGGAGTTGGGCTACACCTTC.

A remark on this clone: One end of the junction fails to match germline, which may point to a read error. The same CDR3 can be traced to other DNA sequences in this sample. This chain joins TRBV11-2 and TRBJ1-2; D is unresolved. This CDR3 has 15 amino acids. Germline assignment: CDR1 SGHAT and CDR2 FQNNGV. CDR3 nucleotides: TGCGCCAGCAGCTTACGCCTCCTCGGGGACTATGGCTACACCTTC. This codes for CASSLRLLGDYGYTF. The full variable domain, in which reference TRBV11-2 and TRBJ1-2 provide the parts outside the CDR3, is EAGVAQSPRYKIIEKRQSVAFWCNPISGHATLYWYQQILGQGPKLLIQFQNNGVVDDSQLPKDRFSAERLKGVDSTLKIQPAKLEDSAVYLCASSLRLLGDYGYTFGSGTRLTVV.

The rearrangement uses TRBV27 and TRBJ1-4; maybe TRBD1 (5 bases). V lost 7 bases, J lost 4 bases, and 13 bases lay in between. Germline V CDR1 and CDR2: MNHEY, SMNVEV (reference sequence). The CDR3 totals 14 residues. This chain's CDR3 is CASTHRGGNEKLFF. CDR3 DNA: TGTGCCAGCACCCACCGTGGGGGTAATGAAAAACTGTTTTTT.

This clone was seen more than once but under ten times. The chain is built from TRBV4-3 and TRBJ1-1; no reliable D call. This CDR3 spans 14 amino acids. Germline CDR1 and CDR2: LGHNA and YSLEER. Between the trimmed V and J ends, which lost 0 bases and 5 bases, there was a span of 10 bases. The CDR3: CASSQELGQTEAFF. CDR3 coding DNA: TGCGCCAGCAGCCAAGAATTAGGGCAGACTGAAGCTTTCTTT.

This sequence joins TRBV2 and TRBJ1-3, with D possibly being TRBD1 (5 bases). The CDR3 is 14 residues long. Per germline, CDR1 SNHLY and CDR2 FYNNEI. V was pared by 6 bases and J by 3 bases, with 12 bases between. The CDR3 nucleotides read TGTGCCAGCAGGACCCGGGACTATGGAAACACCATATATTTT. It is translated as CASRTRDYGNTIYF.